The 8 T cell receptor beta chains below come from one sample, sequenced in a study of vaccination and CD4 T cells after COVID-19. As to treatment: approximately 9-day PBMC culture with coronavirus spike peptide pools or control peptides (ViraFEST assay). Their antigen targets remain unknown. Once obtained from cultured CD4+ T cells, the DNA was sequenced using the Oncomine TCR Beta short-read assay. TCRdb re-analysed the PCR reads in MiXCR, keeping a single row per CDR3 protein. The data hold over 15,000 distinct CDR3 sequences, with roughly 60% observed a single time. Sequenced input: CD4+ T cells from blood, cultured in vitro. The receptors here all came from a human donor who had recovered from COVID-19.

The V and J genes are TRBV11-2 and TRBJ2-7, with 7 nucleotides matching TRBD2. Germline V gives CDR1 SGHAT, CDR2 FQNNGV. This CDR3 contains 14 residues. Trimming removed 5 bases from V and 2 bases from J; junction bases left unmatched: 6. CDR3 protein: CASSESGDAYEQYF. DNA of the CDR3: TGTGCCAGCAGCGAAAGCGGGGACGCCTACGAGCAGTACTTC.

The gene calls are TRBV28 and TRBJ2-3; D could derive from TRBD1 or TRBD2 (7 bases each). V was trimmed by 2 bases and J by 0 bases, leaving 27 bases between them. Germline V lookup: CDR1 MDHEN, CDR2 SYDVKM. This CDR3 contains 21 residues. CDR3 sequence (DNA): TGTGCCAGCAGTTTAGGGAGGGACAGACTAACGTCTCGGGCGAGCACAGATACGCAGTATTTT. Translating gives CASSLGRDRLTSRASTDTQYF.

CDR3 nucleotides: TGCGCCAGCACTATAGACAGGCCGGACAATGAGCAGTTCTTC. Translation gives CASTIDRPDNEQFF. V is TRBV5-1 and J is TRBJ2-1; TRBD1 is a possible D gene (6 bases). Germline V gives CDR1 SGHRS, CDR2 YFSETQ. CDR3 length: 14 amino acids. V lost 6 bases and J lost 5, with 15 bases in between.

The chain employs TRBV15 and TRBJ2-1; perhaps TRBD1 as D (5 bases). Germline loops: CDR1 LNHNV, CDR2 YYDKDF (reference sequence). This CDR3 has 17 residues. The V and J ends lost 0 bases and 4 bases respectively, with 16 bases between them. CDR3 DNA sequence: TGTGCCACCAGCAGAGAACTGCCAGGGTTTCGTTACAATGAGCAGTTCTTC. Its protein is CATSRELPGFRYNEQFF.

This clonotype has only one observation. This chain connects TRBV5-6 to TRBJ1-2; D is uncertain. Germline V gene data show CDR1 as SGHDT and CDR2 as YYEEEE. Trimming removed 0 bases at V and 3 bases at J, with 6 bases between. The CDR3 loop spans 13 amino acids. The CDR3 here is CASSLDRDYGYTF. CDR3 DNA sequence: TGTGCCAGCAGCTTGGACAGAGACTATGGCTACACCTTC.

The chain carries TRBV4-2 and TRBJ1-6, with a weak D call TRBD1 (6 bases). The CDR3 consists of 15 residues. Trimming took 3 bases from V and 8 from J, leaving 14 bases between them. CDR1 LGHNA and CDR2 YNFKEQ come from the germline V gene. The CDR3, as DNA: TGTGCCAGCAGCCAGGCGGGACATGGGGATTCACCCCTCCACTTT. This translates into CASSQAGHGDSPLHF.

This chain links TRBV20-1 with TRBJ1-5, with 7 bases matching TRBD1. This CDR3 comprises 12 residues. CDR1 and CDR2 from the germline V gene are DFQATT and SNEGSKA (reference sequence). J gave up 7 bases and V 6 bases, and 6 bases lay outside the gene matches. As DNA, the CDR3 is TGCAGTGCGGACCAGGGGGAACAGCCCCAGCATTTT. Translating it yields CSADQGEQPQHF.

V and J are TRBV7-2 and TRBJ1-2; no definite D call. V dropped 2 bases and J dropped 3 bases, with 4 bases sitting between them. CDR3 length: 12 amino acids. Germline assignment: CDR1 SGHTA and CDR2 FQGNSA. Here the CDR3 reads CASSLSDYGYTF. As DNA, the CDR3 is TGTGCCAGCAGCTTATCTGACTATGGCTACACCTTC.